This T cell receptor beta chain was captured by sequencing in a study of T-cell reconstitution after alpha-beta-depleted transplantation in children. Unique molecular identifiers were used in preparing the TCRbeta library. MiXCR was run by TCRdb on the PCR reads, yielding one entry per CDR3 protein. This table has about 410,000 distinct CDR3 sequences, around 21% appearing once. The germline V and J ends were trimmed by 3 bases and 0 bases, with 9 bases remaining between them. The germline V gene encodes CDR1 SNHLY and CDR2 FYNNEI. This CDR3 spans 14 amino acids. The chain has TRBV2 and TRBJ2-7; maybe TRBD2 (6 bases). The receptor's source is a human donor who donated a stem cell graft to a child with acute myeloid leukemia. The sample here was PBMCs from the stem cell graft donor, taken from the stem cell graft. CDR3 sequence (DNA): TGTGCCAGCAGTGACGCTAGCGACTCCTACGAGCAGTACTTC. As protein: CASSDASDSYEQYF.